These 28 T cell receptor beta chains were sequenced from one sample in a study of cytomegalovirus exposure and HLA in healthy donors. PCR was performed using 60 Vbeta and 13 Jbeta primers. Measured with immunoSEQ multiplex PCR; TCRdb has only the in-frame clones, and not every one. The sample includes roughly 200,000 clones, roughly 79% of them seen just once. Source material: PBMCs. The origin of the receptors is a male donor in good health and CMV-seronegative.

This chain links TRBV27 with TRBJ1-5, with 10 bases fitting TRBD1. Trimming cost V 5 bases and J 0 bases; bases outside gene matches: 4. The CDR3 has 16 amino acids. Germline CDR1 is MNHEY and CDR2 is SMNVEV (reference sequence). CDR3 sequence reads: CASSPRQGASNQPQHF. The CDR3 nucleotides are TGTGCCAGCAGTCCAAGACAGGGGGCTAGCAATCAGCCCCAGCATTTT.

The chain links TRBV7-6 to TRBJ2-5, with TRBD2 matching over 7 bases. CDR3 length: 13 residues. Unmatched junction bases numbered 3, after V lost 7 bases and J lost 1 base. CDR1 is SGHVS, CDR2 FNYEAQ, per germline. The CDR3 protein is CASTGRPQETQYF. The CDR3 DNA reads TGTGCCAGCACCGGGAGGCCCCAAGAGACCCAGTACTTC. Using reference TRBV7-6 and TRBJ2-5 for the parts outside the CDR3, the full variable domain is GAGVSQSPRYKVTKRGQDVALRCDPISGHVSLYWYRQALGQGPEFLTYFNYEAQQDKSGLPNDRFSAERPEGSISTLTIQRTEQRDSAMYRCASTGRPQETQYFGPGTRLLVL.

The V and J genes are TRBV9 and TRBJ2-1; 11 bases line up with TRBD1. Trimming removed 3 bases from V and 5 bases from J; junction bases left unmatched: 7. The CDR3 has 16 amino acids. The germline CDR1 and CDR2 sequences are SGDLS and YYNGEE. CDR3 nucleotides: TGTGCCAGCAGCGCGGGGGACAGGGGGTCCCACAATGAGCAGTTCTTC. Translation: CASSAGDRGSHNEQFF. The entire variable domain, with the rest obtained from reference TRBV9 and TRBJ2-1, is as follows: DSGVTQTPKHLITATGQRVTLRCSPRSGDLSVYWYQQSLDQGLQFLIQYYNGEERAKGNILERFSAQQFPDLHSELNLSSLELGDSALYFCASSAGDRGSHNEQFFGPGTRLTVL.

The genes are TRBV7-9 and TRBJ2-7, with D uncertain. This CDR3 has 12 residues. In germline, CDR1 is SEHNR, CDR2 FQNEAQ (reference sequence). V was trimmed by 1 base and J by 9 bases, leaving 10 bases between them. The CDR3 nucleotides are TGTGCCAGCAGCTTAGAACTACTTGGGCAGTACTTC. Residues: CASSLELLGQYF.

V gene TRBV19 combines with J gene TRBJ1-1; D not resolved. The CDR3 totals 13 residues. The V end was cut by 6 bases, the J end by 0 bases, with 8 bases between. The V gene's germline CDR1 is LNHDA and CDR2 SQIVND (reference sequence). CDR3: CASRSPMNTEAFF. The CDR3 region has the DNA TGTGCCAGTAGAAGCCCTATGAACACTGAAGCTTTCTTT.

This chain links TRBV7-8 with TRBJ1-1; D not certain. The CDR3 runs to 15 residues. The germline V gene encodes CDR1 SGHVS and CDR2 FQNEAQ. Trimming took off 1 base at V and 1 base at J, with 10 bases between the two ends. The CDR3: CASSLGVRQNTEAFF. The CDR3 nucleotides read TGTGCCAGCAGCTTAGGGGTCAGACAGAACACTGAAGCTTTCTTT.

This clone rates as medium-sized (0.01 to 0.1%). V usage is TRBV6-1 and J usage is TRBJ2-1, with TRBD2 as a possible D gene (6 bases). Germline V lookup: CDR1 MNHNS, CDR2 SASEGT. This CDR3 is built from 15 residues. Trimming shortened V by 0 bases and J by 0 bases, and 6 bases separated the two germline ends. CDR3: CASSEAGGSYNEQFF. CDR3 in DNA: TGTGCCAGCAGTGAAGCGGGAGGCTCCTACAATGAGCAGTTCTTC.

The rearrangement links TRBV7-3 to TRBJ2-3; 7 positions match TRBD2. The V segment lost 6 bases and the J segment 5 bases; nucleotides outside the gene matches: 8. The CDR3 sequence is 14 residues long. CDR1 is SGHTA and CDR2 is FQGTGA in the germline V gene. This CDR3 reads CASSQGLGVDTQYF. The CDR3, as DNA: TGTGCCAGCAGTCAAGGACTAGGCGTAGATACGCAGTATTTT.

This chain uses TRBV6-6 with TRBJ1-1, with D maybe TRBD1 (6 bases). The CDR3 is made up of 15 amino acids. Germline V CDR1 and CDR2: MNHNY, SVGAGI (reference sequence). Trimming left V 3 bases short and J 1 base short, with 12 bases between. As DNA, the CDR3 is TGTGCCAGCAGTTATCCCCTGGACAGGAACACTGAAGCTTTCTTT. It specifies CASSYPLDRNTEAFF.

The gene calls are TRBV7-3 and TRBJ1-2; D unresolved. The CDR3 is 13 residues long. The germline CDR1 and CDR2 sequences are SGHTA and FQGTGA. Trimming cost V 5 bases and J 5 bases, with 12 bases left between them. The DNA of the CDR3 is TGTGCCAGCAGCCAGAGGGCCGGGTATGGCTACACCTTC. As protein: CASSQRAGYGYTF.

This clone was found a few times. CDR3 coding DNA: TGTGCCAGTACCCTCCTCCGGGACACCTATGGCTACACCTTC. It specifies CASTLLRDTYGYTF. The chain couples TRBV19 to TRBJ1-2, with D possibly matching TRBD1 (6 bases). Trimming took off 7 bases at V and 4 bases at J, with 16 bases between the two ends. This CDR3 spans 14 amino acids. Germline CDR1 and CDR2: LNHDA and SQIVND (reference sequence).

This rearrangement joins TRBV28 to TRBJ2-1; the D gene is possibly TRBD1 (6 bases). Germline CDR1 MDHEN, CDR2 SYDVKM. Trimming shortened V by 6 bases and J by 9 bases, and 21 bases separated the two germline ends. The CDR3 totals 15 residues. The DNA for the CDR3 is TGTGCCAGCAGGCCTGGGACACGAGCCTTTGGTGAGCAGTTCTTC. Its protein product is CASRPGTRAFGEQFF.

The V call is TRBV4-3, the J call TRBJ2-1, with 12 bases lining up with TRBD2. CDR3 size: 18 residues. V dropped 3 bases and J dropped 2; count of bases not matched to a gene: 8. Germline CDR1 and CDR2: LGHNA and YSLEER. The CDR3 DNA sequence: TGCGCCAGCAGCCAGAAGGGACTAGCGGGCTCTACCTACAATGAGCAGTTCTTC. Its translation is CASSQKGLAGSTYNEQFF.

This clone turned up a few times. The rearrangement joins TRBV7-2 to TRBJ1-3, with unresolved D. CDR3 length: 15 amino acids. CDR1 and CDR2 (germline): SGHTA, FQGNSA. The V and J ends lost 5 bases and 4 bases respectively, with 15 bases between them. CDR3 loop: CASSPSETHGNTIYF. CDR3 DNA sequence: TGTGCCAGCAGCCCCTCCGAGACACACGGAAACACCATATATTTT.

This chain joins TRBV6-5 and TRBJ1-6, with 7 nucleotides matching TRBD1. Germline CDR1 is MNHEY and CDR2 is SVGAGI. CDR3 length: 16 amino acids. With V trimmed by 3 bases and J by 4 bases, 6 bases remained unmatched. The chain's CDR3 is CASSYGTDIYNSPLHF. In DNA, the CDR3 is TGTGCCAGCAGTTATGGGACAGACATATATAATTCACCCCTCCACTTT.

V gene TRBV4-2 combines with J gene TRBJ2-1, with TRBD2 identical over 9 bases. Losses at the gene ends were 2 bases for V and 7 bases for J; bases not matched to a gene: 15. The CDR3 has 18 residues. The V gene's germline CDR1 is LGHNA and CDR2 YNFKEQ. CDR3 nucleotide sequence: TGTGCCAGCAGCCAACACCCCGAGAGTAGCGGGAGTTATAATGAGCAGTTCTTC. Translated: CASSQHPESSGSYNEQFF.

The chain combines TRBV19 with TRBJ2-7; 13 bases align to TRBD2. Trimming removed 9 bases from V and 4 bases from J; junction bases left unmatched: 12. The CDR3 is 16 residues long. CDR1 and CDR2 (germline): LNHDA, SQIVND (reference sequence). The CDR3 sequence is CASGAVRTSGSYEQYF. CDR3 DNA sequence: TGTGCCAGCGGAGCCGTTAGGACTAGCGGGAGTTACGAGCAGTACTTC.

The J gene is TRBJ2-7, the V gene TRBV6-5; 10 bases align to TRBD2. The CDR3 sequence is 16 residues long. The V gene's germline CDR1 is MNHEY and CDR2 SVGAGI. After removal of 0 bases from V and 5 bases from J, the junction contained 7 bases not matched to a gene. The CDR3 DNA follows: TGTGCCAGCAGTTACTCCCTTATAGCGGGAGGCGACGAGCAGTACTTC. Its translation is CASSYSLIAGGDEQYF.

The rearrangement uses TRBV28 and TRBJ1-5; TRBD1 matches 8 bases. This CDR3 comprises 17 residues. V was clipped by 3 bases and J by 0 bases; unmatched bases: 7. Germline CDR1 is MDHEN and CDR2 is SYDVKM. CDR3 sequence (DNA): TGTGCCAGCAGTTTTGGGCAGGGGGCTTATAGCAATCAGCCCCAGCATTTT. Amino acid sequence: CASSFGQGAYSNQPQHF.

The chain has TRBV30 and TRBJ1-3; no firm D call. With 4 bases removed from V and 1 base from J, the gap between germline ends came to 2 bases. The CDR3 has 11 residues. CDR1 GTSNPN and CDR2 SVGIG come from the germline V gene (reference sequence). CDR3 in DNA: TGTGCCTGGACATCTGGAAACACCATATATTTT. Its translation: CAWTSGNTIYF.

The rearrangement uses TRBV7-8 and TRBJ2-1; possible D gene TRBD2, 5 bases. Germline CDR1 SGHVS, CDR2 FQNEAQ. Trimming pared 0 bases from V and 10 bases from J, leaving 10 bases between. The CDR3 length is 13 residues. CDR3 residues: CASSLAGSDEQFF. The CDR3 DNA reads TGTGCCAGCAGCTTAGCGGGTAGCGACGAGCAGTTCTTC.

The V gene is TRBV28, the J gene TRBJ1-2; no clear D gene. The V and J ends lost 6 bases and 1 base respectively, with 18 bases between them. This CDR3 contains 16 residues. Germline loops: CDR1 MDHEN, CDR2 SYDVKM. The CDR3 DNA is TGTGCCAGCAGGTTAGGCGGGATGGGTGTTAACTATGGCTACACCTTC. This gives the protein CASRLGGMGVNYGYTF.

The chain joins TRBV28 to TRBJ2-7, with a possible D match to TRBD1 (5 bases). The ends were cut back, 6 bases at V and 3 bases at J, with 15 bases in the middle. CDR3 length equals 14 residues. CDR1 MDHEN and CDR2 SYDVKM come from the germline V gene. In nucleotides, the CDR3 is TGTGCCAGCAGCTTAGTTAGACAGCACTACGAGCAGTACTTC. This codes for CASSLVRQHYEQYF.

A single count supports this clone. The chain joins TRBV19 to TRBJ1-5; TRBD1 agrees at 9 bases. This CDR3 is built from 14 residues. V lost 5 bases, J lost 5 bases, and 4 bases stayed unmatched. The germline gives CDR1 LNHDA, CDR2 SQIVND (reference sequence). CDR3 nucleotides: TGTGCCAGTAGTTCAACAGGGGGCTATCAGCCCCAGCATTTT. Protein: CASSSTGGYQPQHF.

The V gene is TRBV28, the J gene TRBJ1-6; a weak D match, TRBD1 (5 bases). V lost 1 base and J 5 bases, leaving 9 bases between the germline ends. The CDR3 loop spans 15 amino acids. Germline lookup yields CDR1 MDHEN and CDR2 SYDVKM. The DNA for the CDR3 is TGTGCCAGCAGTTTATCGACAGAGAATAATTCACCCCTCCACTTT. Its protein is CASSLSTENNSPLHF.

This chain uses TRBV11-2 with TRBJ2-1; D possibly corresponds to TRBD1 (5 bases). The CDR3 extends over 13 amino acids. V dropped 6 bases and J dropped 3 bases, with 9 bases sitting between them. Germline V gene sequence: CDR1 SGHAT, CDR2 FQNNGV. CDR3 region: CASRDTIYNEQFF. The CDR3 DNA reads TGTGCCAGCAGGGACACCATCTACAATGAGCAGTTCTTC.

This clone was observed once. This chain connects TRBV7-9 to TRBJ1-2; possibly TRBD1 for D (6 bases). Germline values: CDR1 SEHNR, CDR2 FQNEAQ (reference sequence). V was pared by 5 bases and J by 2 bases, with 9 bases between. There are 13 residues in the CDR3. The CDR3 protein is CASSRTENYGYTF. DNA for the CDR3: TGTGCCAGCAGCCGGACAGAGAACTATGGCTACACCTTC.

V usage is TRBV2 and J usage is TRBJ1-2, with D possibly TRBD1 on 5 matching bases. The CDR3 is 14 residues long. Germline V gene lookup returns CDR1 SNHLY and CDR2 FYNNEI. Between the trimmed V and J ends, which lost 1 base and 0 bases, there was a span of 6 bases. The DNA for the CDR3 is TGTGCCAGCAGTGAAGAGACAGCTAACTATGGCTACACCTTC. Translated: CASSEETANYGYTF.